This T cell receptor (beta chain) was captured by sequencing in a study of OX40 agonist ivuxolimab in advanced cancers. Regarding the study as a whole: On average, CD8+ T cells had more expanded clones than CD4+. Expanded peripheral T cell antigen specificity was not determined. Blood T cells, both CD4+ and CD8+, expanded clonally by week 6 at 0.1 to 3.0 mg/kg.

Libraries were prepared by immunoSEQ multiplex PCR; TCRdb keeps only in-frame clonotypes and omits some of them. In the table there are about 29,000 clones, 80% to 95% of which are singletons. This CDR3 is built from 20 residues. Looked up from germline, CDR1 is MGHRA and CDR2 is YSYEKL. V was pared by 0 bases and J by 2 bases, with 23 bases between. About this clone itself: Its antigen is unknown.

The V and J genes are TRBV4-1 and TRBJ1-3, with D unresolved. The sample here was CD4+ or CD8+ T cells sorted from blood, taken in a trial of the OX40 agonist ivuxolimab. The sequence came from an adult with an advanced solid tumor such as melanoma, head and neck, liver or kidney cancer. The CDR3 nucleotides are TGCGCCAGCAGCCAAGATTATTACCGGACGGTCGTTTCGACTGGAAACACCATATATTTT. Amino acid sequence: CASSQDYYRTVVSTGNTIYF.